This T cell receptor (beta chain) was recovered during a study of shared clonotypes between healthy human individuals. With respect to this clone: The target antigen is unknown.

Repertoires were generated with immunoSEQ multiplex PCR, while TCRdb's copy carries only in-frame clones and drops some. The top ten clones hold 0.3% to 0.4% of a sample with some 2,500,000 clones, 80% to 95% of them seen once. Germline-derived CDR1 and CDR2 are WNHNN and SYGVQD (reference sequence). The CDR3 is 16 amino acids. The V gene end was trimmed by 6 bases and the J gene end by 1 base; junction bases not matched to a gene: 9. General observations from the study: On the whole, naive subsets had larger estimated richness than memory subsets had. Sharing across four donors was seen in roughly 5.2% of naive CD4 clonotypes. Although depth was large, rarefaction showed that sequencing of the sorted subsets was incomplete.

Recent acute infections and vaccinations were absent in the healthy HIV-negative adult donors. The V and J genes are TRBV10-1 and TRBJ2-3; TRBD1 agrees at 8 bases. The sample taken for sequencing was naive CD4+ T cells from PBMCs. This sample's subset: CD45RA+ positively selected. This clonotype was obtained from a young man in good health. Some clones in this sample may be carry-over from other donors' samples. The CDR3 sequence is CASSGSDRGGTDTQYF. For the CDR3, the DNA is TGCGCCAGCAGCGGGTCCGACAGGGGCGGCACAGATACGCAGTATTTT.